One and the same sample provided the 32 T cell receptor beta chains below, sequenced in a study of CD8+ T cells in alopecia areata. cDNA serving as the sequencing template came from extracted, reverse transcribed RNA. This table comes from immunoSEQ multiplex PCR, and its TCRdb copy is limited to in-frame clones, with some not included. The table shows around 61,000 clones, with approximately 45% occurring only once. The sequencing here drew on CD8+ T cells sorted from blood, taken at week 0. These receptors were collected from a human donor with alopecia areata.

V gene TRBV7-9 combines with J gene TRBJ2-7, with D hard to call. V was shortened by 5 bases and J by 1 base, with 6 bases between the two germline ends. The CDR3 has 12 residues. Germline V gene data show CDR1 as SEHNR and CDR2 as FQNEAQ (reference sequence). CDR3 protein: CASSAASYEQYF. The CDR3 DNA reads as TGTGCCAGCAGCGCCGCTTCCTACGAGCAGTACTTC.

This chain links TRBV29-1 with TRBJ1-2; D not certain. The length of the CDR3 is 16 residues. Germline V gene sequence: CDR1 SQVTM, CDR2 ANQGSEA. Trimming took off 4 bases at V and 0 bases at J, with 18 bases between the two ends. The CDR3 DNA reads TGCAGCGTTGGAAAGGGATGGGAAAGAGCTAACTATGGCTACACCTTC. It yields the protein CSVGKGWERANYGYTF.

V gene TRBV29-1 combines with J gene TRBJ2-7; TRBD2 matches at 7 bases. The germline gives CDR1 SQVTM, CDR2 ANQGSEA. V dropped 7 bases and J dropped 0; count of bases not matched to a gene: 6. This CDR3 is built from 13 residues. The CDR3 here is CSAFSGHSYEQYF. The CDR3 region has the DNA TGCAGCGCATTTAGCGGGCACTCCTACGAGCAGTACTTC.

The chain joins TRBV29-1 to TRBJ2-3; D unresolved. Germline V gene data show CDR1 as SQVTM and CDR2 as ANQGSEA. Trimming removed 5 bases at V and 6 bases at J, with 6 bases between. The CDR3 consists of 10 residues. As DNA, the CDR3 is TGCAGCGTTAACGTGGATACGCAGTATTTT. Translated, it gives CSVNVDTQYF.

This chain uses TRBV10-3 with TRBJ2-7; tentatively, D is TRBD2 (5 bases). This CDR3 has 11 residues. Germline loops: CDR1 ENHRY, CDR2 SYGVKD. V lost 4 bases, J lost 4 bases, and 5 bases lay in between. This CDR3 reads CAISAGYEQYF. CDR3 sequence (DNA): TGTGCCATCAGTGCGGGGTACGAGCAGTACTTC.

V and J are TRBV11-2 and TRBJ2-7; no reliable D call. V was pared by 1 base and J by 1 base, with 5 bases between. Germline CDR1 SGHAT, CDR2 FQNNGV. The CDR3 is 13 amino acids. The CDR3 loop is CASSLARSYEQYF. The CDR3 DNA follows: TGTGCCAGCAGCTTAGCTAGGTCCTACGAGCAGTACTTC.

CDR3 bases: TGCAGTGCTACCGGGGCCAACGTCCTGACTTTC. This codes for CSATGANVLTF. The chain couples TRBV20-1 to TRBJ2-6; D unresolved. Germline V lookup: CDR1 DFQATT, CDR2 SNEGSKA (reference sequence). This CDR3 has 11 residues. V dropped 4 bases and J dropped 4 bases, with 2 bases sitting between them.

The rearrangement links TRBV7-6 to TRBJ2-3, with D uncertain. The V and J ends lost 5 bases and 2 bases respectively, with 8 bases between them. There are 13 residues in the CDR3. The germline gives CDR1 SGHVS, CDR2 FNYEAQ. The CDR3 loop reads CASSLSLTDTQYF. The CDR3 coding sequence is TGTGCCAGCAGCCTTTCCCTCACAGATACGCAGTATTTT.

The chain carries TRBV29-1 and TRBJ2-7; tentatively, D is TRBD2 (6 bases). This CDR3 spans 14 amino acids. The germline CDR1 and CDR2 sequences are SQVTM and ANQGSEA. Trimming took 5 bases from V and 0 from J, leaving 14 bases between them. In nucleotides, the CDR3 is TGCAGCGTTCGGGACTCTCAATCCTCCTACGAGCAGTACTTC. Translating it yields CSVRDSQSSYEQYF.

In DNA, the CDR3 is TGCAGCGTACTAAGCACTAGATCCGAGCAGTACTTC. As protein: CSVLSTRSEQYF. This sequence joins TRBV29-1 and TRBJ2-7, with a possible D match to TRBD2 (5 bases). The CDR3 contains 12 residues. Per germline, CDR1 SQVTM and CDR2 ANQGSEA. V was cut by 6 bases and J by 6 bases, with 15 bases left in between.

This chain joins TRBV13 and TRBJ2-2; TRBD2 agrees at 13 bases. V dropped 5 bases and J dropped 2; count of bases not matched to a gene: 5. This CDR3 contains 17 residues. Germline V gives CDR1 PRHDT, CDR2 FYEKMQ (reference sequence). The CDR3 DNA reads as TGTGCCAGCAGCAACCAGGGACTAGCGGGAAACACCGGGGAGCTGTTTTTT. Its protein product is CASSNQGLAGNTGELFF.

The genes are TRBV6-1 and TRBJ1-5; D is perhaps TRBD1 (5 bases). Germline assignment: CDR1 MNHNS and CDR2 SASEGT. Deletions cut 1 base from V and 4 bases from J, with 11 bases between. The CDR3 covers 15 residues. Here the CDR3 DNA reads TGTGCCAGCAGTGAAGTCGACAGACTAAATCAGCCCCAGCATTTT. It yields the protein CASSEVDRLNQPQHF.

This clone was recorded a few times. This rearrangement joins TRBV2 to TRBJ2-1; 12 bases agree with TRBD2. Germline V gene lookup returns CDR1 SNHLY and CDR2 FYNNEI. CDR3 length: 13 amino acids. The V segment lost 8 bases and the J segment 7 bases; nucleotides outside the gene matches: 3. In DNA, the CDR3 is TGTGCCAGCGTTGGGACTAGCGGGAATGAGCAGTTCTTC. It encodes CASVGTSGNEQFF.

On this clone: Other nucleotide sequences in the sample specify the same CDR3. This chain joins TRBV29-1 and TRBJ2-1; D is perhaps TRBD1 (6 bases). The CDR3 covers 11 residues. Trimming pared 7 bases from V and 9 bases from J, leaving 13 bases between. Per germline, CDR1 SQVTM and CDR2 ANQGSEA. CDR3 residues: CSGGWGREQFF. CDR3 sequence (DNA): TGCAGCGGGGGTTGGGGGCGTGAGCAGTTCTTC.

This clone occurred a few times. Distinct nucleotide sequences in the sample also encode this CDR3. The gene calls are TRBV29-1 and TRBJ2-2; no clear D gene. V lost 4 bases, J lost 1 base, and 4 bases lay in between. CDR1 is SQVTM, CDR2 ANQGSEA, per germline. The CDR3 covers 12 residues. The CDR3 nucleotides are TGCAGCGTTGTCGGGAACACCGGGGAGCTGTTTTTT. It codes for CSVVGNTGELFF.

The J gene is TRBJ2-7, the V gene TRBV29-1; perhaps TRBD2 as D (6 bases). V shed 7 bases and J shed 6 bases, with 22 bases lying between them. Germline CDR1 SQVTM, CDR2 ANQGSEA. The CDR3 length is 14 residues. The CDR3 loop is CSALKVGGPSEQYF. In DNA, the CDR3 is TGCAGCGCTCTAAAAGTGGGAGGCCCCTCCGAGCAGTACTTC.

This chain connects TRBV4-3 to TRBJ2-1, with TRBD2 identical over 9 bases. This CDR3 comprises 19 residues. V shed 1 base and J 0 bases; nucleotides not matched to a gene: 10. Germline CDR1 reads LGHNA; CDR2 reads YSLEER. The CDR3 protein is CASSQAASGTHSSYNEQFF. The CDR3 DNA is TGCGCCAGCAGCCAAGCGGCTAGCGGGACCCATAGCTCCTACAATGAGCAGTTCTTC.

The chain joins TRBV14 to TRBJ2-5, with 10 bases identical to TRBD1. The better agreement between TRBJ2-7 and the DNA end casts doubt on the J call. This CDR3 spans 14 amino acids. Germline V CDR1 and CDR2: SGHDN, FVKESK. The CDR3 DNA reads TGTGCCAGCAGCCAGGGGACAGGGGCCTACGAGCAGTACTTC. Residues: CASSQGTGAYEQYF.

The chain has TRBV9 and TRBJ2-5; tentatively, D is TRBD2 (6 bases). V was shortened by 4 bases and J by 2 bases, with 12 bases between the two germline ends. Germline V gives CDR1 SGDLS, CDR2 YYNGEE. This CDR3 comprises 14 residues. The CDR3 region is CASSQLARQETQYF. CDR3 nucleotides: TGTGCCAGCAGCCAGCTAGCGAGACAAGAGACCCAGTACTTC.

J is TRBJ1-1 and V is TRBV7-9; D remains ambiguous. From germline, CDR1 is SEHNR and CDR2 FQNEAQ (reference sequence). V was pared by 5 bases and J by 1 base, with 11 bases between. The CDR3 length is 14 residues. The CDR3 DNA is TGTGCCAGCAGCCAATCTAACAGGAACACTGAAGCTTTCTTT. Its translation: CASSQSNRNTEAFF.

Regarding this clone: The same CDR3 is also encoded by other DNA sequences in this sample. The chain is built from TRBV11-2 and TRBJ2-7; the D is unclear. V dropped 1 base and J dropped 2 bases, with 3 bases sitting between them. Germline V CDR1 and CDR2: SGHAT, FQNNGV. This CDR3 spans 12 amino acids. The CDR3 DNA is TGTGCCAGCAGCTTAGTACCCTACGAGCAGTACTTC. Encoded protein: CASSLVPYEQYF.

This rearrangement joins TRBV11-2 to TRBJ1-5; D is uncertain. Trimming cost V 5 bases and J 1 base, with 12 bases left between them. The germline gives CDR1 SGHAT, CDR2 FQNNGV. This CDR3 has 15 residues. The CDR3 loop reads CASSPDGPSNQPQHF. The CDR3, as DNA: TGTGCCAGCAGCCCAGATGGACCGAGCAATCAGCCCCAGCATTTT.

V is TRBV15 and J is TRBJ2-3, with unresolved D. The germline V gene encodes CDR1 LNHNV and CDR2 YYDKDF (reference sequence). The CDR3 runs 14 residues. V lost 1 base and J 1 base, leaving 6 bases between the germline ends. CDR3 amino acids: CATSRVQGTDTQYF. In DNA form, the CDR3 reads TGTGCCACCAGCAGAGTACAAGGCACAGATACGCAGTATTTT.

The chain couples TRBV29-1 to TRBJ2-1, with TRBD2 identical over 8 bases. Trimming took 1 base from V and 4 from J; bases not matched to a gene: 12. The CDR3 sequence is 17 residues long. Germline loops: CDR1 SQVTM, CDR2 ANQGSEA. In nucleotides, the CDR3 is TGCAGCGTTGAAGCACACCAGGACCGGGGGGGTTACAATGAGCAGTTCTTC. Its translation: CSVEAHQDRGGYNEQFF.

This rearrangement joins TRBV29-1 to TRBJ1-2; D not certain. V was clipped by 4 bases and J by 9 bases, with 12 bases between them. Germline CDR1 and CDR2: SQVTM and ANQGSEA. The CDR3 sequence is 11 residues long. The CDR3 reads CSVASTGSYTF. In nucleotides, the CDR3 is TGCAGCGTTGCTTCAACGGGAAGCTACACCTTC.

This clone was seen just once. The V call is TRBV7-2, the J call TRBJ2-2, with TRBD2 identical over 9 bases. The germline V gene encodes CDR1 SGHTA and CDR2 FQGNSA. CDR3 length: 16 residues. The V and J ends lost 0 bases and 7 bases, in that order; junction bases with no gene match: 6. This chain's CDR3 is CASSLALAGVDGELFF. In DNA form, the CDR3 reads TGTGCCAGCAGCTTAGCCTTAGCGGGAGTGGACGGGGAGCTGTTTTTT. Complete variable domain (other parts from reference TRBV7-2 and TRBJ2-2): GAGVSQSPSNKVTEKGKDVELRCDPISGHTALYWYRQSLGQGLEFLIYFQGNSAPDKSGLPSDRFSAERTGGSVSTLTIQRTQQEDSAVYLCASSLALAGVDGELFFGEGSRLTVL.

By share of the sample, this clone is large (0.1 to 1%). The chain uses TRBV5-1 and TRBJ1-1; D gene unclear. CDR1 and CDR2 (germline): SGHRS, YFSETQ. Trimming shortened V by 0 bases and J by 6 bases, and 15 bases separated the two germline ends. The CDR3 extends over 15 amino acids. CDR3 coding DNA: TGCGCCAGCAGCTTGGTCCCGGGGAGGAATTCTGAAGCTTTCTTT. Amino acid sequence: CASSLVPGRNSEAFF.

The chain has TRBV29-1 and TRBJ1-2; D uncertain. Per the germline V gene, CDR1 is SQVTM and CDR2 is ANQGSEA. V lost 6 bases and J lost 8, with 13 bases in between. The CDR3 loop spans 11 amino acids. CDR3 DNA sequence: TGCAGCGTACATAAACGGGAGGGCTACACCTTC. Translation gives CSVHKREGYTF. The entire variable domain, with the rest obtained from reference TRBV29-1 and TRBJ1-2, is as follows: SAVISQKPSRDICQRGTSLTIQCQVDSQVTMMFWYRQQPGQSLTLIATANQGSEATYESGFVIDKFPISRPNLTFSTLTVSNMSPEDSSIYLCSVHKREGYTFGSGTRLTVV.

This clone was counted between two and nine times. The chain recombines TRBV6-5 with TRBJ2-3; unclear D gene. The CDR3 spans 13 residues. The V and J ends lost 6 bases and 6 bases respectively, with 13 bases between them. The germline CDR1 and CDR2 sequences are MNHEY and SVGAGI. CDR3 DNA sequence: TGTGCCAGCAGCCCGGGTGTGGGGGATACGCAGTATTTT. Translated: CASSPGVGDTQYF.

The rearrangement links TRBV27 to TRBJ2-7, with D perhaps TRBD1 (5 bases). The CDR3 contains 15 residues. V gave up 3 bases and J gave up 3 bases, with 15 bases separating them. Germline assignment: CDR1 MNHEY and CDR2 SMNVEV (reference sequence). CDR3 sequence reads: CASSLQGSPFYEQYF. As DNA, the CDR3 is TGTGCCAGCAGTTTGCAGGGTTCTCCTTTCTACGAGCAGTACTTC.

The chain's CDR3 is CASSGDSTSPNTYEQYF. CDR3 coding DNA: TGTGCCAGCAGCGGGGACTCGACTAGCCCAAATACCTACGAGCAGTACTTC. This chain uses TRBV5-4 with TRBJ2-7; 7 bases align to TRBD2. V lost 4 bases, J lost 2 bases, and 15 bases stayed unmatched. The CDR3 runs 17 residues. The V gene's germline CDR1 is SGHNT and CDR2 YYREEE (reference sequence).

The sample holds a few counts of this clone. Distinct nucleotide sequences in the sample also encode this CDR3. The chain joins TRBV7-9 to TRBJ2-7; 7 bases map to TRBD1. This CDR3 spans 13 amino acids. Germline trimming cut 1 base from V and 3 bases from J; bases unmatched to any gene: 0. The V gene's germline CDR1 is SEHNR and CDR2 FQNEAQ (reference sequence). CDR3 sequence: CASSLGDSYEQYF. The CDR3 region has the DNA TGTGCCAGCAGCTTAGGGGACAGCTACGAGCAGTACTTC.